Listed below are T cell receptor beta chains from one sample, sequenced in a study of T cell responses to AZD1222 COVID-19 vaccine. Sequencing used immunoSEQ multiplex PCR; TCRdb keeps in-frame clones, though not all of them. The data contain some 160,000 clones, 80% to 95% of them singletons. Source: peripheral blood, taken on day 0 of AZD1222 vaccination. Receptors originate from an adult in good health. CDR3s include the opening cysteine and the closing phenylalanine or tryptophan. A D gene is named only where the DNA matches it firmly. Rows give clone size only sometimes, using once, few, many, or a class for an expanded clone.

v_call,j_call,clone_size,d_call,cdr3_aa,cdr3_nt
TRBV7-9,TRBJ2-2,-,-,CASSFRGQRNTGELFF,TGTGCCAGCAGCTTTCGGGGGCAAAGGAACACCGGGGAGCTGTTTTTT
TRBV7-2,TRBJ1-5,-,TRBD1,CASSSDRGASQPQHF,TGTGCCAGCAGCTCCGACAGGGGTGCCAGTCAGCCCCAGCATTTT
TRBV7-6,TRBJ1-4,few,-,CASSLTATGSGEKLFF,TGTGCCAGCAGCTTAACCGCAACAGGGTCGGGTGAAAAACTGTTTTTT
TRBV30,TRBJ2-3,-,TRBD2,CAWSVRGLAGGRDTQYF,TGTGCCTGGAGTGTACGAGGACTAGCGGGGGGGAGAGATACGCAGTATTTT
TRBV15,TRBJ2-7,once,-,CATSRDTGAEQYF,TGTGCCACCAGCAGAGATACCGGGGCCGAGCAGTACTTC
TRBV5-1,TRBJ2-1,-,-,CASSPGIYNEQFF,TGCGCCAGCAGCCCAGGGATATACAATGAGCAGTTCTTC
TRBV2,TRBJ2-3,few,TRBD2,CASSGTSGGYSTDTQYF,TGTGCCAGCAGTGGGACTAGCGGGGGGTATAGCACAGATACGCAGTATTTT
TRBV7-9,TRBJ1-5,-,-,CASSSTFEPQHF,TGTGCCAGCAGCTCTACATTTGAGCCCCAGCATTTT
TRBV4-1,TRBJ1-1,few,-,CASSQDRTPGMNTEAFF,TGCGCCAGCAGCCAAGATAGGACACCGGGAATGAACACTGAAGCTTTCTTT
TRBV5-6,TRBJ1-2,-,-,CASSLALDSLVNYGYTF,TGTGCCAGCAGCTTGGCGTTGGACAGCTTAGTTAACTATGGCTACACCTTC
TRBV6-5,TRBJ2-4,-,-,CASSPSGLAKNIQYF,TGTGCCAGCAGCCCCAGCGGACTAGCCAAAAACATTCAGTACTTC
TRBV4-3,TRBJ2-7,-,-,CASSLIRSVGSGPFHEQYF,TGCGCCAGCAGCCTAATCAGGTCAGTGGGTTCCGGGCCTTTCCACGAGCAGTACTTC
TRBV3-1/TRBV3-2,TRBJ1-5,-,-,CASSQDPGQPQHF,TGTGCCAGCAGCCAAGACCCCGGCCAGCCCCAGCATTTT
TRBV19,TRBJ2-4,-,-,CASMGPLKNIQYF,TGTGCCAGTATGGGACCGCTGAAAAACATTCAGTACTTC
TRBV19,TRBJ2-7,-,-,CASTQDSGSYEQYF,TGTGCCAGTACCCAGGACAGTGGCTCCTACGAGCAGTACTTC
TRBV6-6,TRBJ1-2,-,-,CASSHREGLNYGYTF,TGTGCCAGCAGTCACAGGGAGGGACTGAACTATGGCTACACCTTC
TRBV20-1,TRBJ2-1,-,TRBD2,CSASGSGRAIYNEQFF,TGCAGTGCTAGTGGTAGCGGGAGGGCCATTTACAATGAGCAGTTCTTC
TRBV10-2,TRBJ1-2,-,-,CASGTDYGYTF,TGCGCCAGCGGGACGGACTATGGCTACACCTTC